The 6 T cell receptor beta chains below all came from one sample that was sequenced in a study of control samples from healthy donors and cancer patients (TCRdb year 2020). Receptors were amplified or captured by the immunoSEQ multiplex PCR assay. TCRdb obtained this table from immuneACCESS and retained in-frame rearrangements with V and J assigned. These tables miss some clones; where compared with another copy, unresolved V genes account for less than half of the shortfall, and the remainder is unexplained. Recorded for this sample are 260,000 or so clones; about 80% of them occurred a single time. The top ten clonotypes cover 10% to 15% of the sample. The sequenced sample was PBMCs. The receptors originated from an older woman with lung cancer.

V usage is TRBV7-8 and J usage is TRBJ1-5; no definite D call. In germline, CDR1 is SGHVS, CDR2 FQNEAQ. The ends were cut back, 0 bases at V and 1 base at J, with 7 bases in the middle. This CDR3 is 15 amino acids long. The CDR3 sequence: CASSLAIISNQPQHF. In DNA, the CDR3 is TGTGCCAGCAGCTTAGCGATAATCAGCAATCAGCCCCAGCATTTT.

The gene calls are TRBV29-1 and TRBJ2-1; D not certain. Looked up from germline, CDR1 is SQVTM and CDR2 is ANQGSEA. V shed 2 bases and J shed 0 bases, with 14 bases lying between them. The CDR3 has 16 amino acids. In DNA, the CDR3 is TGCAGCGTTGAAACGGCTTTGTGGGACTCCTACAATGAGCAGTTCTTC. It specifies CSVETALWDSYNEQFF.

The CDR3 sequence: CAITAGTQGSYEQYF. The DNA of the CDR3 is TGTGCCATCACCGCCGGGACACAAGGCTCCTACGAGCAGTACTTC. The chain combines TRBV10-3 with TRBJ2-7, with D possibly being TRBD1 (6 bases). Germline-derived CDR1 and CDR2 are ENHRY and SYGVKD. CDR3 length: 15 residues. Trimming took off 7 bases at V and 0 bases at J, with 16 bases between the two ends.

This clone appeared many times. This sequence joins TRBV5-1 and TRBJ2-5, with a possible D match to TRBD2 (5 bases). The CDR3 contains 16 residues. Looked up from germline, CDR1 is SGHRS and CDR2 is YFSETQ. V lost 3 bases and J 2 bases, leaving 17 bases between the germline ends. CDR3 sequence reads: CASSSHPLSGQETQYF. CDR3 nucleotides: TGCGCCAGCAGCTCCCACCCCCTCAGCGGACAAGAGACCCAGTACTTC.

This clone has a single count. This chain connects TRBV2 to TRBJ2-3, with no clear D. Germline loops: CDR1 SNHLY, CDR2 FYNNEI. Trimming pared 2 bases from V and 2 bases from J, leaving 11 bases between. CDR3 length: 15 residues. The CDR3 DNA reads TGTGCCAGCAGTGAAACCGTTATTTCCACAGATACGCAGTATTTT. Encoded protein: CASSETVISTDTQYF.

In DNA, the CDR3 is TGTGCTAGTGGTTTGGTAGCCGACAGCATCACTGAAGCTTTCTTT. It encodes CASGLVADSITEAFF. The chain has TRBV12-5 and TRBJ1-1, with D tentatively TRBD1 (5 bases). This CDR3 has 15 residues. The germline CDR1 and CDR2 sequences are LGHNT and FRNRAP. The germline V and J ends were trimmed by 0 bases and 4 bases, with 12 bases remaining between them.